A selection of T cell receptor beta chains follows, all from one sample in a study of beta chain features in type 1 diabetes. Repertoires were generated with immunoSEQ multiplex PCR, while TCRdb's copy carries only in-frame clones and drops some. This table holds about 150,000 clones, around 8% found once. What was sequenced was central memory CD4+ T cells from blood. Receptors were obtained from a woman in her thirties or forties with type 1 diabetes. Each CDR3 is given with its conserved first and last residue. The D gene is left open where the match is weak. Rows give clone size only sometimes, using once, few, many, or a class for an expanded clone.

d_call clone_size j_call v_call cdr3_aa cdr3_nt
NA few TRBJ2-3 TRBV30 CAWSPRGTQYF TGTGCCTGGAGTCCCCGGGGTACGCAGTATTTT
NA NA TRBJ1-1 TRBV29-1 CSAKDSRGTEAFF TGCAGCGCCAAGGACAGTAGGGGCACTGAAGCTTTCTTT
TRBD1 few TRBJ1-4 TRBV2 CAGAGQGREKLFF TGTGCCGGGGCCGGACAGGGGAGGGAAAAACTGTTTTTT
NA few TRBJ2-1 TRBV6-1 CATSGRSLSYNEQFF TGTGCCACTTCGGGGAGAAGCTTATCCTACAATGAGCAGTTCTTC
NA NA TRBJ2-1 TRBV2 CASLIAAEQFF TGTGCCAGCTTAATAGCGGCTGAGCAGTTCTTC
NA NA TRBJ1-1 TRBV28 CASSSPTVEAFF TGTGCCAGCAGTTCCCCGACAGTTGAAGCTTTCTTT
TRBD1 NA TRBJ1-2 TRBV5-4 CASSRGQTYGYTF TGTGCCAGCAGCCGGGGACAGACCTATGGCTACACCTTC
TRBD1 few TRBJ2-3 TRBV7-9 CASSLGGGVTDTQYF TGTGCCAGCAGCTTAGGAGGGGGCGTCACAGATACGCAGTATTTT
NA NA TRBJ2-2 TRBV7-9 CASSFGKNTGELFF TGTGCCAGCAGCTTCGGGAAGAACACCGGGGAGCTGTTTTTT
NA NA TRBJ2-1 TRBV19 CASSSSSNPQTYNEQFF TGTGCCAGTAGTAGCTCGAGCAACCCTCAAACCTACAATGAGCAGTTCTTC
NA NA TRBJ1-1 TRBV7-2 CASSLGADREAFF TGTGCCAGCAGCTTAGGGGCCGACAGGGAAGCTTTCTTT
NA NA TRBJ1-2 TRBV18 CASSPDRTFGYGYTF TGTGCCAGCTCACCCGACAGGACCTTCGGCTATGGCTACACCTTC
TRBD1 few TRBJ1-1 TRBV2 CASRTLTGAAFF TGTGCCAGCAGGACATTGACAGGGGCGGCTTTCTTT
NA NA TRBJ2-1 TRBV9 CASSVVFRGSYNEQFF TGTGCCAGCAGCGTAGTGTTCAGGGGTAGCTACAATGAGCAGTTCTTC
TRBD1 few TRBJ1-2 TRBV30 CAWSPTGGADTF TGTGCCTGGAGTCCCACAGGGGGCGCCGACACCTTC
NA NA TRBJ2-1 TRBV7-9 CASSLSGLNEQFF TGTGCCAGCAGCCTTTCCGGACTCAATGAGCAGTTCTTC
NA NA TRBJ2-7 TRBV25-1 CASSPTGVHEQYF TGTGCCAGCAGCCCAACCGGGGTCCACGAGCAGTACTTC
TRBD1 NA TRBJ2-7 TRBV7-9 CASSYGQGDEYF TGTGCCAGCAGCTACGGACAGGGGGACGAGTACTTC
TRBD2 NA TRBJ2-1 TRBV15 CATSPRGGEQFF TGTGCCACCAGCCCCCGGGGGGGGGAGCAGTTCTTC
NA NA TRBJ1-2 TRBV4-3 CASSQDSGRTLGYTF TGCGCCAGCAGCCAAGATAGCGGCCGGACACTTGGCTACACCTTC
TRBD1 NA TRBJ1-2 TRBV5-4 CASSLVDRRDYGYTF TGTGCCAGCAGCTTGGTGGACAGGAGGGACTATGGCTACACCTTC
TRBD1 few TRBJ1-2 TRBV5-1 CASSLGQGESYGYTF TGCGCCAGCAGCTTGGGACAGGGTGAATCCTATGGCTACACCTTC
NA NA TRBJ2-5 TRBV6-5 CASSYRQGPGTQYF TGTGCCAGCAGTTACAGGCAGGGGCCCGGTACCCAGTACTTC
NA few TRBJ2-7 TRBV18 CASSLARDISYEQYF TGTGCCAGCTCACTGGCCCGGGACATAAGCTACGAGCAGTACTTC
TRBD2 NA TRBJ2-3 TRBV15 CATSASGGANEDTQYF TGTGCCACCAGCGCTAGCGGGGGGGCCAATGAAGATACGCAGTATTTT
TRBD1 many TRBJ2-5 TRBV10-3 CASATGQEEETQYF TGTGCCAGCGCTACGGGACAGGAGGAGGAGACCCAGTACTTC
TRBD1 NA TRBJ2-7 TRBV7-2 CASSFGQGTSYEQYF TGTGCCAGCAGCTTCGGACAGGGTACCTCCTACGAGCAGTACTTC
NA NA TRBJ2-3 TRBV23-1 CASSQSPLTRLTTDTQYF TGCGCCAGCAGTCAATCACCCTTGACAAGGCTTACAACAGATACGCAGTATTTT
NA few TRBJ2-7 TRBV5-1 CASSETQQGYEQYF TGCGCCAGCAGCGAAACTCAACAGGGCTACGAGCAGTACTTC
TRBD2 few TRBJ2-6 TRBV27 CASSFSSGGAAGANVLTF TGTGCCAGCAGCTTTTCTAGCGGGGGGGCGGCTGGGGCCAACGTCCTGACTTTC
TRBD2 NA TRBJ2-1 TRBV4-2 CASSQDGLAGAGGEQFF TGTGCCAGCAGCCAAGACGGACTAGCGGGAGCAGGGGGTGAGCAGTTCTTC
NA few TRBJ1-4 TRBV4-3 CASSQDSATNEKLFF TGCGCCAGCAGCCAAGACTCAGCAACTAATGAAAAACTGTTTTTT
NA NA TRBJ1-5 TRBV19 CASTSSWGGGDRAPQHF TGTGCCAGTACCTCCTCATGGGGAGGGGGGGATCGCGCGCCCCAGCATTTT
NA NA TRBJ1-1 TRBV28 CASSLWGAGEAFF TGTGCCAGCAGTTTATGGGGAGCGGGTGAAGCTTTCTTT
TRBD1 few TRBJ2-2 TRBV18 CASSPGQGGSNTGELFF TGTGCCAGCTCACCCGGACAGGGGGGATCGAACACCGGGGAGCTGTTTTTT
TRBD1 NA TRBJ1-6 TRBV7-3 CASSSGAGGKSPLHF TGTGCCAGCAGCTCAGGGGCAGGGGGCAAATCACCCCTCCACTTT
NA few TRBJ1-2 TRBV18 CASSPGGGYGYTF TGTGCCAGCTCACCCGGAGGTGGCTATGGCTACACCTTC
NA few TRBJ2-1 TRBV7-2 CASSFTPGYNEQFF TGTGCCAGCAGCTTTACCCCCGGTTACAATGAGCAGTTCTTC
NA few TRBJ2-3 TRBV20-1 CSATRTDTQYF TGCAGTGCTACCCGTACAGATACGCAGTATTTT
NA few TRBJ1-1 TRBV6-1 CASSEWATEAFF TGTGCCAGCAGTGAATGGGCCACTGAAGCTTTCTTT
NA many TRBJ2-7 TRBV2 CASSELSGEPYEQYF TGTGCCAGCAGTGAACTTTCGGGAGAGCCCTACGAGCAGTACTTC
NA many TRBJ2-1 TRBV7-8 CASSLARDSDWKQFF TGTGCCAGCAGCTTAGCGAGGGATAGCGATTGGAAGCAGTTCTTC
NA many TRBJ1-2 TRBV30 CAWSPLTDYGYTF TGTGCCTGGAGTCCCTTAACAGACTATGGCTACACCTTC
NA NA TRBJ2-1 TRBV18 CASSPREQGDEQFF TGTGCCAGCTCCCCCAGGGAACAGGGCGATGAGCAGTTCTTC
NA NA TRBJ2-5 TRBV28 CASSLGGMQETQYF TGTGCCAGCAGTCTTGGGGGGATGCAAGAGACCCAGTACTTC
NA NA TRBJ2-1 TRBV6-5 CASSYRASTTNEQFF TGTGCCAGCAGTTACAGAGCCTCTACTACGAATGAGCAGTTCTTC
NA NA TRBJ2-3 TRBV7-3 CASSLSGPTDTQYF TGTGCCAGCAGCCTTAGCGGTCCCACAGATACGCAGTATTTT